The sample holds a few counts of the clone carrying this T cell receptor (beta chain). This sample was included in a study of OX40 agonist ivuxolimab in advanced cancers. In the study overall: Those enrolled were about 80% male, with a mean age of around 58 years and ages from 23 to 79.

Clones were sequenced by immunoSEQ multiplex PCR, and TCRdb holds only the in-frame ones, with some missing. Found here are around 69,000 clones, about 80% of them singletons; the top ten hold approximately 0.7%. Between the trimmed V and J ends, which lost 8 bases and 7 bases, there was a span of 15 bases. This CDR3 spans 13 amino acids. Per the germline V gene, CDR1 is MDHEN and CDR2 is SYDVKM. The source material was CD4+ or CD8+ T cells sorted from blood, sampled in a trial of the OX40 agonist ivuxolimab. This TCR came from an adult with an advanced solid tumor such as melanoma, head and neck, liver or kidney cancer. This chain uses TRBV28 with TRBJ1-5; maybe TRBD1 (6 bases). In DNA form, the CDR3 reads TGTGCCAGCTCTTGGCAGGGGTGGCAGCCCCAGCATTTT. It translates to CASSWQGWQPQHF.